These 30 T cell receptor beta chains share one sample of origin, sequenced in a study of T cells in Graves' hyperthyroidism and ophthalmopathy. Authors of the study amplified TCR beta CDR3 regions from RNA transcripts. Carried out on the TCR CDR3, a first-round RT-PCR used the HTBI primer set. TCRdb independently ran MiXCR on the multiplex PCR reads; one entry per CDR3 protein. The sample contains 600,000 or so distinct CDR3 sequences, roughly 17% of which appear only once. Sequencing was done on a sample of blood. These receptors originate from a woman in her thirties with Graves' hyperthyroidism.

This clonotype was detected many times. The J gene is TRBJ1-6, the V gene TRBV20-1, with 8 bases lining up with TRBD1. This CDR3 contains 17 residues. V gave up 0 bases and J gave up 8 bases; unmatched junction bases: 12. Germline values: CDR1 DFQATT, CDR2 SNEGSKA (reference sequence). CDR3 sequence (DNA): TGCAGTGCTAGAGATTCGGACAGGGAAGGTGCCGATTCACCCCTCCACTTT. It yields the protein CSARDSDREGADSPLHF.

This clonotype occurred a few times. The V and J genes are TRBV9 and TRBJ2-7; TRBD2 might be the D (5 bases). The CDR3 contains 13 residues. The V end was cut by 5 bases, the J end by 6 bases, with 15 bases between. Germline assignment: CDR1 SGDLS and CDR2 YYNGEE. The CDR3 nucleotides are TGTGCCAGCAGTCCCGATACTAGGCTCGAGCAGTACTTC. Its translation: CASSPDTRLEQYF.

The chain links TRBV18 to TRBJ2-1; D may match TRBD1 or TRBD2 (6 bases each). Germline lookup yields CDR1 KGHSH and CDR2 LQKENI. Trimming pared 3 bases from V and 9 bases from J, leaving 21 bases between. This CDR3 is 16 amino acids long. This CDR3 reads CASSPTSGGGMGEQFF. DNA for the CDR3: TGTGCCAGCTCACCGACTTCAGGAGGGGGAATGGGTGAGCAGTTCTTC.

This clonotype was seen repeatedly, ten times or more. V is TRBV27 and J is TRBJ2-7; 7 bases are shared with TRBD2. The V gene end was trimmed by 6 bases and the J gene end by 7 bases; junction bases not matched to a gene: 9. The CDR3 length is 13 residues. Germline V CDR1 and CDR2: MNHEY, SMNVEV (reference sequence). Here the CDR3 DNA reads TGTGCCAGCAGGTCCGGGACTAACGCAGAGCAGTACTTC. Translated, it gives CASRSGTNAEQYF.

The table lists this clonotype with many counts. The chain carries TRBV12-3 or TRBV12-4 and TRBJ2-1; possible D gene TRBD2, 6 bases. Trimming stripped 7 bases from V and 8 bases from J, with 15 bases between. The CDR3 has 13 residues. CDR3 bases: TGTGCCAGCACCCCCACTAGCTCCGATGAGCAGTTCTTC. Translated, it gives CASTPTSSDEQFF.

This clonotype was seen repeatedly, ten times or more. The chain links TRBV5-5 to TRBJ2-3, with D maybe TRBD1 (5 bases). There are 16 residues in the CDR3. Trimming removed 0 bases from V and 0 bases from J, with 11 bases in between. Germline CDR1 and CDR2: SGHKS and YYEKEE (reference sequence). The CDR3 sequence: CASSLGLGVSTDTQYF. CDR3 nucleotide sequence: TGTGCCAGCAGCTTGGGCCTAGGGGTTAGCACAGATACGCAGTATTTT.

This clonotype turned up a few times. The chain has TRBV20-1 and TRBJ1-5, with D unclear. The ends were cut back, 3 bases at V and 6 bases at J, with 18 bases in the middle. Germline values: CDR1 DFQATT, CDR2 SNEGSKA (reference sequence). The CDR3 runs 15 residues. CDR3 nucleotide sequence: TGCAGTGCTAGTAAAATCCAAGAACGGGGTCAGCCCCAGCATTTT. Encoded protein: CSASKIQERGQPQHF.

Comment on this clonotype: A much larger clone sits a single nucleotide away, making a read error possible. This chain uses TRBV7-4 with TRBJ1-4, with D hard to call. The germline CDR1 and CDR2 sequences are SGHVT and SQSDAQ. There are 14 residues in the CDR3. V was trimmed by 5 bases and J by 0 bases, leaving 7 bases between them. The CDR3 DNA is TGTGCCAGCAGCCGAGTTGCAACTAATGAAAAACTGTTTTTT. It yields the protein CASSRVATNEKLFF.

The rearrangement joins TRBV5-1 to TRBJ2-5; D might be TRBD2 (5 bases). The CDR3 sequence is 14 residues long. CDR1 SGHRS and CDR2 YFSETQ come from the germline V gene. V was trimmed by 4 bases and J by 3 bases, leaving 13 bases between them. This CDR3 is CASSQTIGKETQYF. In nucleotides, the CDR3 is TGCGCCAGCAGCCAGACTATCGGAAAAGAGACCCAGTACTTC.

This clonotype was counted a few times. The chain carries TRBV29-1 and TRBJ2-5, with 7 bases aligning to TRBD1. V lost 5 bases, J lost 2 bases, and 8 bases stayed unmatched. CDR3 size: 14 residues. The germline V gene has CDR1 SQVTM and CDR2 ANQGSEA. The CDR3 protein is CSVRGPWAQETQYF. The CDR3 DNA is TGCAGCGTTAGGGGGCCCTGGGCACAAGAGACCCAGTACTTC.

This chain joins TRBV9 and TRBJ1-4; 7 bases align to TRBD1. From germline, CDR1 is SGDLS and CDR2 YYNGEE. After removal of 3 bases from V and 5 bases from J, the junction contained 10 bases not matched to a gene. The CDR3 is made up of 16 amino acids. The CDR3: CASSATSGTANEKLFF. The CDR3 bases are TGTGCCAGCAGCGCGACCTCCGGGACAGCCAATGAAAAACTGTTTTTT. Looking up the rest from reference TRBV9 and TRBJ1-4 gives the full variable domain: DSGVTQTPKHLITATGQRVTLRCSPRSGDLSVYWYQQSLDQGLQFLIQYYNGEERAKGNILERFSAQQFPDLHSELNLSSLELGDSALYFCASSATSGTANEKLFFGSGTQLSVL.

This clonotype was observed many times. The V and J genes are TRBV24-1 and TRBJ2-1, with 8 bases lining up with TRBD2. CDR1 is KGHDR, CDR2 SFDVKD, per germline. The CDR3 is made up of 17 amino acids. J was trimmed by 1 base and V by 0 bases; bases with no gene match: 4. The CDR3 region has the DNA TGTGCCACCAGTGATTTGCAGCGGGGGCATTCCTACAATGAGCAGTTCTTC. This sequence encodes CATSDLQRGHSYNEQFF.

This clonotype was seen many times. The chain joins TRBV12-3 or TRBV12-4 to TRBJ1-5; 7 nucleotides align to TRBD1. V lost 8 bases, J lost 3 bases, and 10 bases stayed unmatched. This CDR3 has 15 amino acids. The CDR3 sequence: CASSPRTGDNQPQHF. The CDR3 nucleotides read TGTGCCAGCTCACCACGGACAGGCGACAATCAGCCCCAGCATTTT.

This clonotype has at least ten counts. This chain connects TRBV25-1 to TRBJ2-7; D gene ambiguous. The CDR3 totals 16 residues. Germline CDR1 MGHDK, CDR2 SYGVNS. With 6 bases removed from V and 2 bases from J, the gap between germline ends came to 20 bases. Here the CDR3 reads CASRKGHSTTTYEQYF. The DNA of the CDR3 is TGTGCCAGCAGGAAAGGGCACTCCACGACGACCTACGAGCAGTACTTC.

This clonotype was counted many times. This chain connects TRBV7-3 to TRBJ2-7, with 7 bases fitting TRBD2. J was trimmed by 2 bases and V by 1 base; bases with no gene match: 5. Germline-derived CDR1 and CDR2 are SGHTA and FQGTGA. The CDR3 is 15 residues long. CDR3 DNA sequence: TGTGCCAGCAGCTTAAGTTCGGGACTAACCTACGAGCAGTACTTC. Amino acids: CASSLSSGLTYEQYF.

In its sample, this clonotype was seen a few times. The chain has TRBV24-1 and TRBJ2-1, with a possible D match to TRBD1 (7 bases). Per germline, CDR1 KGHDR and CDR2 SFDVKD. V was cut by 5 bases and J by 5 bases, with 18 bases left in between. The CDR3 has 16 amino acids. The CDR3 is CATSGPWRGRDNEQFF. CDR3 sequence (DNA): TGTGCCACCAGTGGACCCTGGAGGGGGCGAGACAATGAGCAGTTCTTC.

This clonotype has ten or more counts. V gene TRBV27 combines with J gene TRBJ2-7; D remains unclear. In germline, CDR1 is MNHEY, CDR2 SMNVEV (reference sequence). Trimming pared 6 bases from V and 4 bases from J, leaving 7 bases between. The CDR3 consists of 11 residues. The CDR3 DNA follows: TGTGCCAGCAGGAACTCATACGAGCAGTACTTC. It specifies CASRNSYEQYF.

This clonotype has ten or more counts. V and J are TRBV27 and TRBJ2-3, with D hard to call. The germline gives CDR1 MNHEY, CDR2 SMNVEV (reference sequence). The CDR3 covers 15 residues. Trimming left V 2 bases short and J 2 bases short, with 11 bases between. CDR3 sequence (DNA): TGTGCCAGCAGTTTAGTAATTGGGGACACAGATACGCAGTATTTT. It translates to CASSLVIGDTDTQYF.

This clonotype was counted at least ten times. The CDR3: CASRSASQTSYNEQFF. The CDR3 DNA follows: TGTGCCAGCAGGTCGGCTTCGCAGACCTCCTACAATGAGCAGTTCTTC. V and J are TRBV2 and TRBJ2-1; D ambiguous. This CDR3 has 16 residues. V was trimmed by 6 bases and J by 0 bases, leaving 15 bases between them. The V gene's germline CDR1 is SNHLY and CDR2 FYNNEI.

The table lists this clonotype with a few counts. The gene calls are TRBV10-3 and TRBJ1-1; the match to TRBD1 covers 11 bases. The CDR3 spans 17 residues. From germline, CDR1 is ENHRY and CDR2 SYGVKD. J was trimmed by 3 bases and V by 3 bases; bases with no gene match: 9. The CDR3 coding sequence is TGTGCCATCAGTGACCGAGGACAGGGGGCTTTCGACACTGAAGCTTTCTTT. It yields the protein CAISDRGQGAFDTEAFF.

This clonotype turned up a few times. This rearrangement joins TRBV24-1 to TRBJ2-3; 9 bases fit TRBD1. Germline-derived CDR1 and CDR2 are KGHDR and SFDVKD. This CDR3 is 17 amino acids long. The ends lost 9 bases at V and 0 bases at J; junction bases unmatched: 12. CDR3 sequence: CATGQGRAPFSTDTQYF. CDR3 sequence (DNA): TGTGCCACCGGACAGGGGAGAGCACCATTTAGCACAGATACGCAGTATTTT.

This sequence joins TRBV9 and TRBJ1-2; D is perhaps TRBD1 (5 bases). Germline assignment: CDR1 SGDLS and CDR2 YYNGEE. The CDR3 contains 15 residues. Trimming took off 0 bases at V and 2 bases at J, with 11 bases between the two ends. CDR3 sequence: CASSVARQLNYGYTF. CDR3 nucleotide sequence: TGTGCCAGCAGCGTAGCACGACAGTTAAACTATGGCTACACCTTC. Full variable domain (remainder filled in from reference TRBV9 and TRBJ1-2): DSGVTQTPKHLITATGQRVTLRCSPRSGDLSVYWYQQSLDQGLQFLIQYYNGEERAKGNILERFSAQQFPDLHSELNLSSLELGDSALYFCASSVARQLNYGYTFGSGTRLTVV.

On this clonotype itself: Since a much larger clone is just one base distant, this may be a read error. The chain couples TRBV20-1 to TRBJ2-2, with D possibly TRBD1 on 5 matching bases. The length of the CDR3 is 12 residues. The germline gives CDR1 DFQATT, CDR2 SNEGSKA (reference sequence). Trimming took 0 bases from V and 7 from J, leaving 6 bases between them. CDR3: CSARDRDGELFF. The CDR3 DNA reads TGCAGTGCTAGAGACAGGGACGGGGAGCTGTTTTTT.

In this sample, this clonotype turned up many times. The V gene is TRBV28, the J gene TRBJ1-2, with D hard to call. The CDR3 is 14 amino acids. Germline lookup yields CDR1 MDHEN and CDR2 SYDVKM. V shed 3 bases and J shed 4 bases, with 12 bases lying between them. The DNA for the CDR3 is TGTGCCAGCAGTTTCATTCGGGTTAGCTATGGCTACACCTTC. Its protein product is CASSFIRVSYGYTF.

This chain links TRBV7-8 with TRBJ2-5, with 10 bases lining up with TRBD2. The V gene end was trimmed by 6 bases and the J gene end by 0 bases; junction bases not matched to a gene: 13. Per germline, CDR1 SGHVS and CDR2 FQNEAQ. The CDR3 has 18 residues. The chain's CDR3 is CASSERLAGDRNQETQYF. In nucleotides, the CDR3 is TGTGCCAGCAGTGAACGGCTAGCGGGAGATCGAAACCAAGAGACCCAGTACTTC.

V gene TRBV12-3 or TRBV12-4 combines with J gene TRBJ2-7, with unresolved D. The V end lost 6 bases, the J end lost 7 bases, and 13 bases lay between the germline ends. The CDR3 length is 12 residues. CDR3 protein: CASSLQRLEQYF. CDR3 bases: TGTGCCAGCAGCCTTCAACGGCTAGAGCAGTACTTC.

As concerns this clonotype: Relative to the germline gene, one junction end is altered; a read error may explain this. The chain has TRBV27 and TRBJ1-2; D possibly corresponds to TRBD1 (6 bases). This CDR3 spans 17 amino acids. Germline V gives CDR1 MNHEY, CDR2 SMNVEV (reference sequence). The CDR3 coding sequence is TGTGCCAGCAGTTTATCGTTCGGACAGATCCGAATCTATGGCTGCACCTTC. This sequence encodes CASSLSFGQIRIYGCTF.

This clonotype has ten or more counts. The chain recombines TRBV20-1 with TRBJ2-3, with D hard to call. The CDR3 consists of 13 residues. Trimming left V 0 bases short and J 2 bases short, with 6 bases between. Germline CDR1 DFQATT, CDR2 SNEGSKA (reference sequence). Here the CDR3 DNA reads TGCAGTGCTAGAGACCCTGTCACAGATACGCAGTATTTT. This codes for CSARDPVTDTQYF.

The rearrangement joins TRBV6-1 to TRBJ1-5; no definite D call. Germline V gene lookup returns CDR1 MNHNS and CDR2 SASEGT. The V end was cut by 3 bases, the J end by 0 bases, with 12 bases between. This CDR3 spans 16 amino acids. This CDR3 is CASSDPPGNSNQPQHF. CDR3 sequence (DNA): TGTGCCAGCAGTGATCCCCCGGGAAATAGCAATCAGCCCCAGCATTTT.

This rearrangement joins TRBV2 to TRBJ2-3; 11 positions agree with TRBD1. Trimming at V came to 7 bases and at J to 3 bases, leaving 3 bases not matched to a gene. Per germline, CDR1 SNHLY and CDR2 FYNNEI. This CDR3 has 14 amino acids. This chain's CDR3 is CASIGQGATDTQYF. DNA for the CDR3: TGTGCCAGCATTGGACAGGGGGCGACAGATACGCAGTATTTT.